Given below is one T cell receptor beta chain in context. It has no known antigen specificity. No base quality information exists; no much larger clone differs at one position. The time point label of this sample denotes: baseline before first vaccination. The vaccinee samples were drawn from two UK trials, COV001 and COV002, one of which was a single-blind randomized controlled phase 2/3 trial testing AZD1222 (ChAdOx1 nCoV-19) in healthy adults. For TCRbeta chain sequencing, PBMC samples were collected from trial participants at day 0 and at day 28 after the second dose. The CDR3 regions of human TCRbeta chains were analyzed by immunosequencing. The authors' analysis ran thus. TCRs in the repertoires were matched against a reference library of SARS-CoV-2-specific TCRs that had been generated with the MIRA antigen-specificity platform. Breadth meant the fraction of unique TCRs that were SARS-CoV-2-associated, whereas depth meant the fraction of total T cells that were SARS-CoV-2-associated. Each spike-specific TCR was assigned to its reactive spike region and to a CD4 or CD8 class using the MIRA data. Log10-transformed breadth and depth values were compared by one-way ANOVA with Sidak's multiple comparisons tests. This immuneACCESS table, as held by TCRdb, lists in-frame sequences with V and J called but not all clones. Of the missing ones, under half trace to an unresolved V gene in checked studies; the others have no known cause. The DNA was the basis for D and trimming; V, J and clone size are from that table. Across this sample there are some 120,000 clones, with 80% to 95% seen only once. The ten largest clones represent around 3.3% of the sample.

The data were taken from a study of T cell responses to AZD1222 COVID-19 vaccine (dated by TCRdb to the early 2020s). In terms of the full investigation: Because spike-specific TCR depth and breadth did not differ between the two schedules, AZD1222 recipients who got a second dose at roughly 4 weeks were pooled with those who got a second dose at roughly 12 weeks. TCR sequencing was performed for approximately 240 trial participants, of whom approximately 200 were given two doses of AZD1222 and around 25 were given two doses of MenACWY control vaccine. Trial participants were enrolled into age subgroups of 18-55, 56-69 and 70-plus years, which contained about 150, 27 and 61 TCR-sequenced participants, respectively.

The investigation overall reported the following: A significant rise in spike-specific TCR breadth and depth was observed after two AZD1222 doses relative to day 0 and relative to MenACWY recipients. Conclusions about previously exposed vaccinees are limited, since just a handful of AZD1222 recipients were seropositive for SARS-CoV-2 at baseline. Most participants were white British and females outnumbered males, and the authors suggested that clonal diversity may have been underestimated. Reportedly, close to half of the unique spike-specific TCRs recognized epitopes lying outside the regions that are mutated in the B.1.351 and B.1.1.7 variants. Because no day 14 peak-response samples were available, the repertoires could be characterized only after the peak T cell response. The 56-69-year group was small, and its depth increase did not reach significance, likely because of low power. Vaccine-associated CD4 TCRs spanned the whole spike protein, with dominant responses in regions 160-218 and 743-854.

Here V drops 4 bases and J drops 6 bases, and the junction holds 6 bases not matched to any gene. The germline V gene provides CDR1 SGHTA and CDR2 FQGTGA. There are 15 amino acids in the CDR3, from cysteine to phenylalanine inclusive. The read is trimmed to its CDR3 DNA, 45 bases read in frame from base 1. This specimen consisted of peripheral blood, obtained on day 0 of AZD1222 vaccination. The receptor was isolated from an adult in good health. The sequence is built from TRBV7-3 and TRBJ2-5; 12 bases in the middle match TRBD2. The DNA sequence is given as TGTGCCAGCAGCTCCTCTAGCGGGAGGGGACAGACCCAGTACTTC. This is translated as CASSSSSGRGQTQYF.